The TCR beta chain under discussion was sequenced for a study of graft-versus-host responses after intestinal transplantation. This CDR3 contains 13 residues. Germline loops: CDR1 SGHRS, CDR2 YFSETQ. Trimming left V 3 bases short and J 5 bases short, with 11 bases between. Study-wide results and caveats: An association linked early post-transplant HvG declines with peak circulating GvH clone levels.

With regard to this clone: Its antigen remains unknown.

Assay used: immunoSEQ multiplex PCR; TCRdb lists only in-frame clones, some missing. This table holds 13,000 to 15,000 clones, less than 80% found once. From the graft tissue, intraepithelial and lamina propria lymphocytes were released through processing. The source of this sequence is a human patient who received an intestinal transplant, so some T cells may come from the graft donor. The chain joins TRBV5-1 to TRBJ1-2; D call uncertain. This specimen was ileum tissue, taken around 94 weeks after intestinal transplantation. CDR3 coding DNA: TGCGCCAGCAGCTCGGGGTCTCGTTATGGCTACACCTTC. The encoded protein is CASSSGSRYGYTF.